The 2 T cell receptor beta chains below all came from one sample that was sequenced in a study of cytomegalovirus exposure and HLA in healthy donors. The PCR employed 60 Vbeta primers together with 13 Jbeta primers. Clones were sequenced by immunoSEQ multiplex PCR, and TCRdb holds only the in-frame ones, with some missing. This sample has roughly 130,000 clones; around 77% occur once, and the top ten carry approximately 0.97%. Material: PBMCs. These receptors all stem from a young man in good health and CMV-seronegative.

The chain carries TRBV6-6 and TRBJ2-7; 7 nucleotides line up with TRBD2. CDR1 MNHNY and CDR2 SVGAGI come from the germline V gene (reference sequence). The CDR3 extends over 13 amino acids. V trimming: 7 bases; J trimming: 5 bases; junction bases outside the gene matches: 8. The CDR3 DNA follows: TGTGCCAGCATCCCGGGGAGGGGCCACGAGCAGTACTTC. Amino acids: CASIPGRGHEQYF.

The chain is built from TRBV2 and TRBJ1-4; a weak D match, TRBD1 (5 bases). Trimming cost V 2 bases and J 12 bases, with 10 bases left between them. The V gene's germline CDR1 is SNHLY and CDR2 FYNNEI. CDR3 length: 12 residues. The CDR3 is CASSEFRGELFF. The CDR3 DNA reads TGTGCCAGCAGTGAATTTAGGGGTGAACTGTTTTTT.